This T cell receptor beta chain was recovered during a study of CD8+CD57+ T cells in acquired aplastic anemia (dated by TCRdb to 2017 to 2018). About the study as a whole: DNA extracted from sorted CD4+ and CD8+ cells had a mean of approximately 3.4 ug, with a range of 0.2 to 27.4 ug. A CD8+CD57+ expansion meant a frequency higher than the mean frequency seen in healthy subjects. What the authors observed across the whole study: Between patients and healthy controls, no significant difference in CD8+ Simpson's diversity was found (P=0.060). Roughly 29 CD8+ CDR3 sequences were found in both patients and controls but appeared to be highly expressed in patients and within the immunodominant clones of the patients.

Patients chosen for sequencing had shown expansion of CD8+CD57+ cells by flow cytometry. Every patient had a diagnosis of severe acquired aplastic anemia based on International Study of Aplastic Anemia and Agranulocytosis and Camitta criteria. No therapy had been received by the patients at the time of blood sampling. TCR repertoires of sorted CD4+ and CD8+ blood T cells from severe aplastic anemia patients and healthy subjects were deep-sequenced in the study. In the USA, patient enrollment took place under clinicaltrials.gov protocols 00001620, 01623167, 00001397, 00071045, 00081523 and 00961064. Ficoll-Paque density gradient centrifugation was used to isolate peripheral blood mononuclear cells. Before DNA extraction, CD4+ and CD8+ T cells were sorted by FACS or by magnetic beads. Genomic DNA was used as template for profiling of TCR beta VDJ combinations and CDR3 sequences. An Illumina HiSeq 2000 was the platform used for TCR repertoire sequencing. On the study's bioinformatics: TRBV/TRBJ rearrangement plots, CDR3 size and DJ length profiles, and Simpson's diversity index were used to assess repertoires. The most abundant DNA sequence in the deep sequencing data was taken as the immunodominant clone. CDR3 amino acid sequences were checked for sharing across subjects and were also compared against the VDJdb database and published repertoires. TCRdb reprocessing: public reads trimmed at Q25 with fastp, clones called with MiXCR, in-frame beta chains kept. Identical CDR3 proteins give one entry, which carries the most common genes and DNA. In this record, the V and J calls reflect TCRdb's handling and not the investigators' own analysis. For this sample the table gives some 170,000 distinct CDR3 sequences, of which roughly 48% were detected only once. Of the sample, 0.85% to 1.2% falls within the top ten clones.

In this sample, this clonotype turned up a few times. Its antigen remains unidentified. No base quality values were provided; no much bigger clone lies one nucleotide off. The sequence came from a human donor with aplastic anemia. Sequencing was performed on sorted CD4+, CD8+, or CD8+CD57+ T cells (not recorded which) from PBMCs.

The bases are TGTGCCAGCAGCGGAGGGGGGCCGGAGCCTTCCTACGAGCAGTACTTC. The translation is CASSGGGPEPSYEQYF. The receptor chain draws on TRBV7-6 and TRBJ2-7, with the D call perhaps TRBD1 or TRBD2, as 6 bases match in each case. According to the germline V gene, CDR1 reads SGHVS and CDR2 reads FNYEAQ. Inclusive of the bounding cysteine and phenylalanine, the CDR3 is 16 residues long. Just CDR3 DNA is preserved here, 48 bases in frame from base 1. V loses 5 bases, J loses 1 base, and the germline ends lie 18 bases apart.